A selection of T cell receptor beta chains follows, all from one sample in a study of OX40 agonist ivuxolimab in advanced cancers. The assay was immunoSEQ multiplex PCR, and TCRdb's table has in-frame clones only and misses some. The sample carries 79,000 or so clones, about 90% recorded once. The sequencing here drew on CD4+ or CD8+ T cells sorted from blood, taken in a trial of the OX40 agonist ivuxolimab. These receptor sequences come from an adult with an advanced solid tumor such as melanoma, head and neck, liver or kidney cancer. CDR3s include the opening cysteine and the closing phenylalanine or tryptophan. The order of the fields is D gene, V gene, clone size, J gene, CDR3 protein, CDR3 DNA. A D gene is named only where the DNA matches it firmly. Clone size, where shown, is once, few, many, or a class for clones that have expanded.

>NA|TRBV6-5|NA|TRBJ1-2
CASSYSGQGLYGYTF
TGTGCCAGCAGTTACTCCGGACAAGGACTCTATGGCTACACCTTC
>TRBD1|TRBV7-2|once|TRBJ1-2
CASSSRAGGIYGYTF
TGTGCCAGCAGCTCCCGGGCAGGGGGCATCTATGGCTACACCTTC
>NA|TRBV6-7|NA|TRBJ2-7
CASSYSKSLGRISYEQYF
TGTGCCAGCAGTTACTCGAAATCTCTCGGCAGAATCTCCTACGAGCAGTACTTC
>TRBD1|TRBV7-2|NA|TRBJ1-5
CASSSGQGGRQPQHF
TGTGCCAGCAGCTCGGGACAGGGAGGGAGACAGCCCCAGCATTTT
>TRBD1|TRBV28|once|TRBJ1-4
CASMWTGSEKLFF
TGTGCCAGCATGTGGACAGGGAGTGAAAAACTGTTTTTT
>TRBD1|TRBV7-2|NA|TRBJ2-5
CASSPRQGQETQYF
TGTGCCAGCAGCCCTCGACAGGGCCAAGAGACCCAGTACTTC
>NA|TRBV5-1|NA|TRBJ2-2
CASSLLSVATNTGELFF
TGCGCCAGCAGCTTACTATCGGTCGCTACGAACACCGGGGAGCTGTTTTTT
>TRBD2|TRBV7-2|NA|TRBJ2-3
CASSLAGLAGGPGDTQYF
TGTGCCAGCAGCTTAGCTGGACTAGCGGGAGGGCCCGGAGATACGCAGTATTTT
>NA|TRBV2|NA|TRBJ1-5
CASTAEGQPQHF
TGTGCCAGCACGGCAGAGGGCCAGCCCCAGCATTTT
>TRBD1|TRBV4-2|few|TRBJ1-5
CASSQVQGYDQPQHF
TGTGCCAGCAGCCAAGTACAGGGGTACGATCAGCCCCAGCATTTT
>NA|TRBV19|NA|TRBJ2-5
CASSIGGTQYF
TGTGCCAGTAGTATAGGGGGGACCCAGTACTTC
>TRBD1|TRBV5-1|NA|TRBJ2-2
CASGASGQGAGGELFF
TGCGCCAGCGGAGCGTCGGGACAGGGGGCCGGCGGGGAGCTGTTTTTT
>NA|TRBV28|NA|TRBJ1-2
CASSLRRYYGYTF
TGTGCCAGCAGTTTGAGACGGTACTATGGCTACACCTTC
>NA|TRBV7-2|NA|TRBJ2-2
CASGSLVVVGPGELFF
TGTGCCAGCGGGAGCTTAGTCGTCGTGGGCCCCGGGGAGCTGTTTTTT
>TRBD1|TRBV28|NA|TRBJ1-5
CASSSYRGRLSNQPQHF
TGTGCCAGCAGTTCGTACAGGGGGCGCTTAAGCAATCAGCCCCAGCATTTT
>NA|TRBV28|NA|TRBJ1-2
CASSSLQRDYTF
TGTGCCAGCAGTTCCCTCCAGCGTGACTACACCTTC
>NA|TRBV9|NA|TRBJ2-3
CASSEADGRTDTQYF
TGTGCCAGCAGCGAGGCAGACGGGAGAACAGATACGCAGTATTTT
>TRBD2|TRBV7-2|NA|TRBJ2-5
CASSLVSSGRETQYF
TGTGCCAGCAGCTTAGTGTCTAGCGGGAGAGAGACCCAGTACTTC
>NA|TRBV5-5|NA|TRBJ1-2
CASSFASLGGYTF
TGTGCCAGCAGCTTCGCCAGCCTGGGAGGCTACACCTTC
>TRBD1|TRBV18|NA|TRBJ2-1
CASSPGDRVPNEQFF
TGTGCCAGCTCACCAGGGGACAGGGTTCCCAATGAGCAGTTCTTC
>NA|TRBV9|NA|TRBJ2-1
CASSRGLRENNEQFF
TGTGCCAGCAGCCGAGGTTTGAGGGAGAACAATGAGCAGTTCTTC
>NA|TRBV2|NA|TRBJ2-5
CASSEGGLGETQYF
TGTGCCAGCAGTGAAGGAGGGCTCGGGGAGACCCAGTACTTC
>NA|TRBV5-5|NA|TRBJ2-3
CASSFFGGRTDTQYF
TGTGCCAGCAGCTTTTTCGGGGGAAGAACAGATACGCAGTATTTT
>NA|TRBV14|NA|TRBJ1-1
CASKGLQNTEAFF
TGTGCCAGCAAGGGCCTTCAGAACACTGAAGCTTTCTTT
>NA|TRBV11-3|NA|TRBJ2-3
CASSSPGLTKVPDTQYF
TGTGCCAGCAGCTCCCCCGGACTAACTAAGGTTCCAGATACGCAGTATTTT
>TRBD2|TRBV7-9|NA|TRBJ2-5
CASSPRTRSGETQYF
TGTGCCAGCAGCCCGCGGACTAGGAGTGGAGAGACCCAGTACTTC
>TRBD2|TRBV5-1|NA|TRBJ2-5
CASSFGLAPIQETQYF
TGCGCCAGCAGCTTTGGACTAGCGCCGATACAAGAGACCCAGTACTTC
>NA|TRBV5-1|NA|TRBJ2-1
CASSPRSISYNEQFF
TGCGCCAGCAGCCCTCGGTCTATCTCCTACAATGAGCAGTTCTTC
>NA|TRBV5-1|once|TRBJ2-5
CASSLGLGETQYF
TGCGCCAGCAGCTTGGGTCTTGGAGAGACCCAGTACTTC
>TRBD2|TRBV5-4|NA|TRBJ2-3
CASSLDLAGAMDTQYF
TGTGCCAGCAGCTTGGACCTAGCGGGAGCGATGGATACGCAGTATTTT
>NA|TRBV28|NA|TRBJ2-7
CASSWTVSYEQYF
TGTGCCAGCAGTTGGACGGTCTCCTACGAGCAGTACTTC
>TRBD1|TRBV28|once|TRBJ1-2
CANAGGQRNYGYTF
TGTGCCAACGCCGGGGGACAGCGTAACTATGGCTACACCTTC
>NA|TRBV7-9|NA|TRBJ1-1
CASSYPTRNTEAFF
TGTGCCAGCAGCTACCCTACACGGAACACTGAAGCTTTCTTT
>NA|TRBV14|NA|TRBJ1-4
CASSFDTKGEKLFF
TGTGCCAGCAGCTTCGACACGAAGGGTGAAAAACTGTTTTTT
>NA|TRBV7-2|once|TRBJ2-3
CASSLVTTQLNTQYF
TGTGCCAGCAGCCTTGTTACTACACAGCTAAATACGCAGTATTTT
>NA|TRBV19|NA|TRBJ2-6
CASSIDGVSGANVLTF
TGTGCCAGTAGTATAGACGGGGTCTCTGGGGCCAACGTCCTGACTTTC
>NA|TRBV7-8|NA|TRBJ2-7
CASSLIDYEQYF
TGTGCCAGCAGCTTAATAGACTACGAGCAGTACTTC
>TRBD1|TRBV9|once|TRBJ1-1
CASSPQTGVDTEAFF
TGTGCCAGCAGCCCTCAGACAGGGGTTGACACTGAAGCTTTCTTT
>NA|TRBV30|NA|TRBJ2-1
CAWSVQVNEQFF
TGTGCCTGGAGTGTACAAGTGAATGAGCAGTTCTTC
>NA|TRBV5-4|NA|TRBJ2-1
CASNPWGRFGHNEQFF
TGTGCCAGCAACCCGTGGGGGAGATTCGGGCACAATGAGCAGTTCTTC
>NA|TRBV10-3|NA|TRBJ2-3
CAISPRMTDTQYF
TGTGCCATCAGTCCGAGGATGACAGATACGCAGTATTTT
>NA|TRBV11-3|NA|TRBJ2-5
CASSFSDRGEETQYF
TGTGCCAGCAGCTTCTCGGACAGAGGGGAAGAGACCCAGTACTTC
>NA|TRBV4-2|once|TRBJ2-7
CASSREGPILNEQYF
TGTGCCAGCAGCCGAGAGGGGCCGATCCTTAACGAGCAGTACTTC
>NA|TRBV19|NA|TRBJ2-7
CASSLGTLTPYEQYF
TGTGCCAGTAGTCTCGGGACACTGACCCCCTACGAGCAGTACTTC
>TRBD1|TRBV19|NA|TRBJ1-1
CASSRRTGGFSGTEAFF
TGTGCCAGTAGTAGAAGGACAGGGGGCTTTTCGGGCACTGAAGCTTTCTTT
>TRBD2|TRBV10-3|once|TRBJ2-3
CAIGMKLAGGPDTQYF
TGTGCCATCGGCATGAAACTAGCGGGAGGGCCAGATACGCAGTATTTT
>TRBD1|TRBV11-2|NA|TRBJ1-2
CASSFQGAGVYGYTF
TGTGCCAGCAGCTTCCAGGGGGCGGGAGTCTATGGCTACACCTTC
>NA|TRBV29-1|NA|TRBJ2-5
CSVVRLTRETQYF
TGCAGCGTTGTCCGGCTCACGAGAGAGACCCAGTACTTC
>TRBD1|TRBV28|once|TRBJ2-7
CASSSGTGAPYEQYF
TGTGCCAGCAGTTCAGGGACAGGGGCCCCCTACGAGCAGTACTTC
>NA|TRBV9|NA|TRBJ2-7
CASSVAHSVIYEQYF
TGTGCCAGCAGCGTAGCTCACTCAGTAATCTACGAGCAGTACTTC
>NA|TRBV6-6|once|TRBJ2-7
CASSYFPRENEQYF
TGTGCCAGCAGTTACTTCCCTCGGGAGAACGAGCAGTACTTC
>TRBD2|TRBV6-6|NA|TRBJ2-7
CASSPAGLAGTYEQYF
TGTGCCAGCAGTCCCGCCGGACTAGCGGGAACCTACGAGCAGTACTTC
>NA|TRBV6-1|NA|TRBJ2-7
CASSESGTGDYEQYF
TGTGCCAGCAGTGAGAGCGGGACAGGAGACTACGAGCAGTACTTC
>TRBD1|TRBV28|NA|TRBJ1-2
CASSLEDRVNGYTF
TGTGCCAGCAGTTTAGAGGACAGGGTTAATGGCTACACCTTC